The sequence of this T cell receptor (beta chain) was determined in a study of CD8+ T cells in alopecia areata. V lost 4 bases and J lost 5, with 8 bases in between. Germline V lookup: CDR1 SGHAT, CDR2 FQNNGV. The CDR3 is made up of 12 amino acids. The sequencing template was cDNA reverse transcribed from extracted RNA. TCRdb's table, derived via immunoSEQ multiplex PCR, lists solely in-frame clones and lacks some. The table lists about 180,000 clones, roughly 60% of them singletons. The sequencing here drew on CD4+ T cells sorted from blood, taken at week 0. The TCR originated in a human donor with alopecia areata. This chain joins TRBV11-2 and TRBJ1-1; unclear D gene. CDR3 in amino acids: CASSSPGTEAFF. The CDR3 bases are TGTGCCAGCAGCTCACCGGGGACTGAAGCTTTCTTT.